What follows are 21 T cell receptor beta chains derived from one specimen sequenced in a study of graft-versus-host responses after intestinal transplantation. Their specific antigens are unknown. Clones were read by immunoSEQ multiplex PCR, and TCRdb kept only the in-frame ones, dropping some. The table lists about 59,000 clones, around 92% of them singletons. This material consisted of unstimulated CD4+ T cells sorted from spleen or lymph node cells, taken before transplant. The receptor source for this set is a human donor who was the organ donor for an intestinal transplant.

This clone was seen only a few times. V and J are TRBV7-9 and TRBJ2-7, with 14 bases matching TRBD2. Losses at the gene ends were 3 bases for V and 4 bases for J; bases not matched to a gene: 5. Germline CDR1 is SEHNR and CDR2 is FQNEAQ (reference sequence). The CDR3 totals 16 residues. CDR3 region: CASSLTSGGAQYEQYF. The CDR3 coding sequence is TGTGCCAGCAGCTTGACTAGCGGGGGGGCCCAATACGAGCAGTACTTC.

V usage is TRBV4-3 and J usage is TRBJ2-3, with 8 nucleotides matching TRBD1. Germline assignment: CDR1 LGHNA and CDR2 YSLEER. The V gene end was trimmed by 1 base and the J gene end by 2 bases; junction bases not matched to a gene: 2. CDR3 length: 15 amino acids. The CDR3 reads CASSQGTGHTDTQYF. As DNA, the CDR3 is TGCGCCAGCAGCCAAGGGACAGGGCACACAGATACGCAGTATTTT.

This sequence joins TRBV7-9 and TRBJ2-7, with no clear D. Trimming removed 5 bases from V and 2 bases from J, with 7 bases in between. The CDR3 totals 12 residues. The germline V gene has CDR1 SEHNR and CDR2 FQNEAQ (reference sequence). CDR3 DNA: TGTGCCAGCAGCCCCATAACCTACGAGCAGTACTTC. Translation: CASSPITYEQYF.

The rearrangement uses TRBV6-5 and TRBJ2-7; no clear D. The germline V and J ends were trimmed by 2 bases and 2 bases, with 10 bases remaining between them. The CDR3 extends over 14 amino acids. Germline values: CDR1 MNHEY, CDR2 SVGAGI. In DNA form, the CDR3 reads TGTGCCAGCAGTTACAGCCGGGCTGCCTACGAGCAGTACTTC. This encodes CASSYSRAAYEQYF.

The chain has TRBV7-3 and TRBJ2-2; 12 bases align to TRBD2. Germline V gene sequence: CDR1 SGHTA, CDR2 FQGTGA. The trim removed 5 bases at V and 0 bases at J, leaving 1 base unmatched. The CDR3 sequence is 16 residues long. CDR3: CASSPSGGANTGELFF. As DNA, the CDR3 is TGTGCCAGCAGCCCTAGCGGGGGGGCGAACACCGGGGAGCTGTTTTTT.

The J gene is TRBJ2-7, the V gene TRBV2, with D perhaps matching TRBD1 (5 bases). The CDR3 extends over 17 amino acids. Per germline, CDR1 SNHLY and CDR2 FYNNEI. With 4 bases removed from V and 0 bases from J, the gap between germline ends came to 19 bases. This chain's CDR3 is CASSVDAISRGSYEQYF. CDR3 sequence (DNA): TGTGCCAGCAGTGTGGACGCCATATCTAGGGGCTCCTACGAGCAGTACTTC.

This sequence joins TRBV6-5 and TRBJ1-2; D not certain. The V and J ends lost 6 bases and 2 bases respectively, with 10 bases between them. The CDR3 sequence is 13 residues long. Germline-derived CDR1 and CDR2 are MNHEY and SVGAGI. The CDR3 region is CASSFLPNYGYTF. The CDR3 DNA sequence: TGTGCCAGCAGCTTCCTTCCGAACTATGGCTACACCTTC.

The V call is TRBV5-8, the J call TRBJ2-3; 7 positions match TRBD2. The CDR3 contains 14 residues. CDR1 and CDR2 from the germline V gene are SGHTS and YDEGEE. V lost 4 bases to trimming and J lost 13 bases; unmatched junction nucleotides: 15. The CDR3 spells CASSLLAGPPVEYF. CDR3 in DNA: TGTGCCAGCAGCCTCTTAGCGGGCCCGCCAGTGGAGTATTTT.

This chain connects TRBV7-3 to TRBJ2-1; TRBD1 matches 8 bases. The germline CDR1 and CDR2 sequences are SGHTA and FQGTGA. The CDR3 totals 13 residues. J was trimmed by 10 bases and V by 3 bases; bases with no gene match: 5. CDR3 nucleotide sequence: TGTGCCAGCAGCTTGACTCGGGACAGGGAGCAGTTCTTC. This translates into CASSLTRDREQFF.

The V call is TRBV5-4, the J call TRBJ2-1, with 13 positions matching TRBD2. Per germline, CDR1 SGHNT and CDR2 YYREEE (reference sequence). There are 16 residues in the CDR3. J was trimmed by 6 bases and V by 4 bases; bases with no gene match: 7. The CDR3 coding sequence is TGTGCCAGCAGCCCGGGACTAGCGGGGTTTCTCAATGAGCAGTTCTTC. This gives the protein CASSPGLAGFLNEQFF. Complete variable domain (other parts from reference TRBV5-4 and TRBJ2-1): ETGVTQSPTHLIKTRGQQVTLRCSSQSGHNTVSWYQQALGQGPQFIFQYYREEENGRGNFPPRFSGLQFPNYSSELNVNALELDDSALYLCASSPGLAGFLNEQFFGPGTRLTVL.

About this clone: Other DNA sequences in the same sample also yield this CDR3. This chain connects TRBV5-4 to TRBJ1-4; D is unclear. V shed 1 base and J shed 11 bases, with 15 bases lying between them. CDR3 length: 14 amino acids. Germline V gene lookup returns CDR1 SGHNT and CDR2 YYREEE (reference sequence). CDR3 DNA sequence: TGTGCCAGCAGCTTGATGGGAGGCCCACCTAAACTGTTTTTT. Its translation: CASSLMGGPPKLFF.

CDR3 sequence (DNA): TGCGCCAGCAGCTTGGACGGGGTAGCCTCCTATGGCTACACCTTC. This gives the protein CASSLDGVASYGYTF. The chain couples TRBV5-1 to TRBJ1-2; D is unresolved. Germline CDR1 is SGHRS and CDR2 is YFSETQ. There are 15 residues in the CDR3. Trimming left V 0 bases short and J 4 bases short, with 13 bases between.

Comment on this clone: The junction does not match germline at one end; this may be a read error. This sample includes further DNA sequences coding for the same CDR3. V is TRBV27 and J is TRBJ1-3; a weak D match, TRBD1 (5 bases). CDR1 and CDR2 from the germline V gene are MNHEY and SMNVEV (reference sequence). The CDR3 spans 14 residues. CDR3 coding DNA: TGCGCCAGCAGTTTTGGGGGTTCTGGAAACACCATATATTTT. Encoded protein: CASSFGGSGNTIYF.

The chain recombines TRBV5-6 with TRBJ2-2; D remains ambiguous. CDR1 and CDR2 from the germline V gene are SGHDT and YYEEEE. Trimming pared 2 bases from V and 0 bases from J, leaving 11 bases between. This CDR3 region has 16 residues. In nucleotides, the CDR3 is TGTGCCAGCAGCTTAGGTTTTCTACCGAACACCGGGGAGCTGTTTTTT. Translation: CASSLGFLPNTGELFF.

The J gene is TRBJ2-2, the V gene TRBV7-2, with D perhaps TRBD2 (6 bases). V was trimmed by 3 bases and J by 4 bases, leaving 12 bases between them. Germline V gene sequence: CDR1 SGHTA, CDR2 FQGNSA. CDR3 length equals 15 residues. The CDR3 nucleotides are TGTGCCAGCAGCTTGGCTAGGGAGGCCACCGGGGAGCTGTTTTTT. It yields the protein CASSLAREATGELFF.

The V call is TRBV5-1, the J call TRBJ1-4, with 9 bases aligning to TRBD1. J was trimmed by 7 bases and V by 0 bases; bases with no gene match: 4. Germline CDR1 and CDR2: SGHRS and YFSETQ. The CDR3 has 15 residues. CDR3 bases: TGCGCCAGCAGCTTGGAACAGGGGGCGGTTGAAAAACTGTTTTTT. It translates to CASSLEQGAVEKLFF.

For this clone: The sample has other DNA sequences that encode this CDR3 too. The chain couples TRBV6-1 to TRBJ1-2; perhaps TRBD1 as D (5 bases). V was pared by 2 bases and J by 2 bases, with 6 bases between. Germline V gene data show CDR1 as MNHNS and CDR2 as SASEGT. CDR3 length: 13 amino acids. CDR3 sequence (DNA): TGTGCCAGCAGTGAACAGGGCAACTATGGCTACACCTTC. Translating it yields CASSEQGNYGYTF.

This clone was seen just once. The chain joins TRBV18 to TRBJ1-2; D might be TRBD1 (5 bases). The CDR3 runs to 12 residues. CDR1 and CDR2 from the germline V gene are KGHSH and LQKENI. The V gene lost 3 bases and the J gene lost 6 bases, with 8 bases spanning the gap. The CDR3 DNA reads as TGTGCCAGCTCACCGGGAGGGGATGGCTACACCTTC. It codes for CASSPGGDGYTF. The full variable domain, completed using reference TRBV18 and TRBJ1-2, is NAGVMQNPRHLVRRRGQEARLRCSPMKGHSHVYWYRQLPEEGLKFMVYLQKENIIDESGMPKERFSAEFPKEGPSILRIQQVVRGDSAAYFCASSPGGDGYTFGSGTRLTVV.

The genes are TRBV6-1 and TRBJ2-3, with D perhaps given as TRBD1 or TRBD2 (5 bases each). The germline CDR1 and CDR2 sequences are MNHNS and SASEGT. CDR3 length: 13 amino acids. Between the trimmed V and J ends, which lost 6 bases and 1 base, there was a span of 8 bases. The CDR3 bases are TGTGCCAGCAGGAGGGACGGCACAGATACGCAGTATTTT. Translated: CASRRDGTDTQYF.

J is TRBJ1-2 and V is TRBV7-2; D unclear. Trimming cost V 0 bases and J 4 bases, with 9 bases left between them. The CDR3 length is 14 residues. Germline V gene lookup returns CDR1 SGHTA and CDR2 FQGNSA. The CDR3 loop is CASSLAPVSYGYTF. The CDR3 DNA follows: TGTGCCAGCAGCTTAGCGCCAGTCTCCTATGGCTACACCTTC.

Only a few counts were recorded for this clone. The rearrangement links TRBV6-6 to TRBJ2-7; 8 bases are a match to TRBD2. V lost 3 bases and J lost 6; bases outside the gene matches: 7. There are 14 residues in the CDR3. The germline gives CDR1 MNHNY, CDR2 SVGAGI (reference sequence). The CDR3 DNA follows: TGTGCCAGCAGTTATAGCGGGACCCTGGGCGAGCAGTACTTC. This sequence encodes CASSYSGTLGEQYF.